The 10 T cell receptor beta chains listed next were all sequenced from one sample in a study of radiotherapy plus CTLA-4 blockade in lung cancer. Clones were sequenced by immunoSEQ multiplex PCR, and TCRdb holds only the in-frame ones, with some missing. The table lists 40,000 to 50,000 clones, 75% to 85% of them singletons. The sequenced sample was peripheral blood, obtained from a patient treated with radiotherapy plus ipilimumab. Receptors were obtained from a human donor with non-small cell lung cancer who had stable disease on radiotherapy plus ipilimumab.

The CDR3 protein is CASSTWTGSDETQYF. The CDR3 nucleotides are TGTGCCAGCAGTACATGGACAGGGAGCGACGAGACCCAGTACTTC. V and J are TRBV7-2 and TRBJ2-5; TRBD1 aligns across 8 bases. Germline loops: CDR1 SGHTA, CDR2 FQGNSA. Trimming cost V 6 bases and J 5 bases; bases outside gene matches: 11. The CDR3 is 15 residues long.

This clone was found a few times. This rearrangement joins TRBV13 to TRBJ2-5; D is unclear. This CDR3 contains 15 residues. The V end lost 1 base, the J end lost 3 bases, and 12 bases lay between the germline ends. Looked up from germline, CDR1 is PRHDT and CDR2 is FYEKMQ (reference sequence). CDR3 DNA: TGTGCCAGCAGCTTAGAGTCAGAAATTAAAGAGACCCAGTACTTC. Its protein is CASSLESEIKETQYF.

This chain connects TRBV14 to TRBJ2-7, with D perhaps matching TRBD1 (5 bases). The CDR3 is 14 amino acids. Per the germline V gene, CDR1 is SGHDN and CDR2 is FVKESK. V dropped 1 base and J dropped 2 bases, with 9 bases sitting between them. The CDR3 region has the DNA TGTGCCAGCAGCCAAGCGGCAGGGCCCTACGAGCAGTACTTC. This translates into CASSQAAGPYEQYF. Full variable domain (remainder filled in from reference TRBV14 and TRBJ2-7): EAGVTQFPSHSVIEKGQTVTLRCDPISGHDNLYWYRRVMGKEIKFLLHFVKESKQDESGMPNNRFLAERTGGTYSTLKVQPAELEDSGVYFCASSQAAGPYEQYFGPGTRLTVT.

The chain carries TRBV10-2 and TRBJ2-1, with 7 bases aligning to TRBD2. This CDR3 contains 15 residues. The V gene's germline CDR1 is WSHSY and CDR2 SAAADI. Germline trimming cut 5 bases from V and 1 base from J; bases unmatched to any gene: 5. In DNA form, the CDR3 reads TGCGCCAGCAGTAGCGGGGACCGTTCCTACAATGAGCAGTTCTTC. It codes for CASSSGDRSYNEQFF.

J is TRBJ2-1 and V is TRBV6-1; 13 nucleotides align to TRBD2. V shed 6 bases, J shed 6 bases, and the junction held 5 bases outside the gene matches. The germline V gene has CDR1 MNHNS and CDR2 SASEGT. This CDR3 spans 15 amino acids. This chain's CDR3 is CASRVLAGGLNEQFF. In DNA, the CDR3 is TGTGCCAGCAGGGTACTAGCGGGAGGGCTCAATGAGCAGTTCTTC.

This rearrangement joins TRBV30 to TRBJ2-7, with D uncertain. This CDR3 has 13 amino acids. Trimming removed 4 bases from V and 1 base from J, with 11 bases in between. CDR1 is GTSNPN, CDR2 SVGIG, per germline (reference sequence). The CDR3 loop reads CAWNHRLSYEQYF. The CDR3 DNA reads TGTGCCTGGAATCATAGACTTTCCTACGAGCAGTACTTC.

This clone was seen a few times. The same CDR3 also results from other DNA sequences found in this sample. The J gene is TRBJ2-7, the V gene TRBV10-3; 10 bases are shared with TRBD2. Trimming removed 3 bases from V and 4 bases from J; junction bases left unmatched: 6. Germline V gene lookup returns CDR1 ENHRY and CDR2 SYGVKD. CDR3 length equals 15 residues. The CDR3 spells CAISDGLAGVYEQYF. The CDR3 DNA sequence: TGTGCCATCAGTGATGGTCTAGCGGGAGTTTACGAGCAGTACTTC.

The chain combines TRBV21-1 with TRBJ1-3. TRBV21-1 is annotated as a pseudogene. This CDR3 region has 15 residues. The CDR3 spells CASSKDTGSGNTIYF. The CDR3 DNA follows: TGTGCCAGCAGCAAAGACACGGGCTCTGGAAACACCATATATTTT.

The chain couples TRBV19 to TRBJ1-1; TRBD1 is a possible D gene (5 bases). CDR1 is LNHDA, CDR2 SQIVND, per germline (reference sequence). Between the trimmed V and J ends, which lost 6 bases and 3 bases, there was a span of 11 bases. The CDR3 is made up of 13 amino acids. CDR3 amino acids: CASRFQGDTEAFF. The CDR3 region has the DNA TGTGCCAGTAGATTCCAGGGCGACACTGAAGCTTTCTTT.

This clone was seen only a few times. This chain joins TRBV28 and TRBJ1-5, with D maybe TRBD1 (6 bases). The germline gives CDR1 MDHEN, CDR2 SYDVKM. CDR3 length equals 15 residues. V shed 5 bases and J shed 7 bases, with 18 bases lying between them. The CDR3 loop reads CASSLGTTFGQPQHF. The CDR3 region has the DNA TGTGCCAGCAGTCTAGGGACAACTTTCGGGCAGCCCCAGCATTTT.